This T cell receptor beta chain was obtained from a study of blood T cell repertoires in COVID-19. Trimming removed 5 bases from V and 1 base from J, with 14 bases in between. Germline CDR1 and CDR2: SEHNR and FQNEAQ (reference sequence). This CDR3 has 16 amino acids. Sequencing used immunoSEQ multiplex PCR; TCRdb keeps in-frame clones, though not all of them. The repertoire has about 190,000 clones, 90% of them found once; the top ten carry 0.62%. The chain couples TRBV7-9 to TRBJ1-4; D is perhaps TRBD1 (5 bases). This clonotype was sampled from a man aged 45-60 years with acute or convalescent COVID-19. Material for sequencing was peripheral blood. As DNA, the CDR3 is TGTGCCAGCAGCCCGCCACGACAGTTAACTAATGAAAAACTGTTTTTT. It encodes CASSPPRQLTNEKLFF.